One TCR beta chain is described in this entry. The ends were cut back, 6 bases at V and 2 bases at J, with 9 bases in the middle. This CDR3 comprises 13 residues. This record comes from a study of blood T cell repertoires in COVID-19. Study overall: The study drew acute and convalescent COVID-19 samples from the United States, Italy and Spain. Sources were T cells, B-cell-depleted T cells, or PBMCs; the material itself was cDNA or gDNA.

As handled by the study authors: Nucleated cell counts were estimated from reference gene primer amplification. Measured with immunoSEQ multiplex PCR; TCRdb has only the in-frame clones, and not every one. For V, J and clone size, that table is used; D and trimming come from the DNA. The repertoire includes roughly 55,000 clones, approximately 84% of them detected once, and about 15% sits in the top ten. The specimen sequenced was peripheral blood. The rearrangement joins TRBV12-3 or TRBV12-4 to TRBJ2-3, with a weak D call TRBD1 (5 bases). The sequence derives from a human donor with active or convalescent COVID-19. The donor label of this sample is uncertain. The CDR3 region has the DNA TGTGCCAGCAGGGCGACAGCCACAGATACGCAGTATTTT. Protein sequence: CASRATATDTQYF.